The table lists the clone carrying this TCR beta chain with a few counts. Multiplex touch-down PCR with TRB-A/B primers amplified rearranged V-D-J TRB sequences. TCRdb re-called the multiplex PCR reads with MiXCR, one entry per CDR3 protein. This table has several thousand distinct CDR3 sequences, more than 30% appearing once. This sample is part of a study of T cell repertoires in aging, cancer and after chemotherapy. Between the trimmed V and J ends, which lost 0 bases and 0 bases, there was a span of 10 bases. The length of the CDR3 is 16 residues. Looked up from germline, CDR1 is MNHEY and CDR2 is SVGAGI. TCR beta rearrangements were amplified from peripheral blood genomic DNA.

The clonotype originates from a human donor with a blood cancer. The sample taken for sequencing was blood. This chain links TRBV6-5 with TRBJ2-3, with TRBD2 as a possible D gene (5 bases). CDR3 amino acids: CASSYSSAPSTDTQYF. CDR3 bases: TGTGCCAGCAGTTACTCTAGCGCCCCTAGCACAGATACGCAGTATTTT.